This T cell receptor (beta chain) emerged from a study of breast tumors, draining lymph nodes, adjacent tissues. Whole-study findings and limits: Tumor repertoires ranked between lymph nodes and nontumor tissue in diversity, with V and J gene preferences. Data only fit, rather than demonstrated, lymph node origin of most tumor T cells. Compared with basal-like, luminal-like tumors shared significantly more repertoire with nontumor tissue. Findings are consistent with lymph node origin and intratumoral expansion of most tumor T cells.

Trimming removed 9 bases at V and 0 bases at J, with 28 bases between. The germline V gene encodes CDR1 KGHDR and CDR2 SFDVKD. The CDR3 is 19 residues long. On this clonotype: Its antigen is still unknown.

Samples came from axillary lymph nodes draining the breast cancer. TCRdb re-called the multiplex PCR reads with MiXCR, one entry per CDR3 protein. The sample lists some 170,000 distinct CDR3 sequences; 30% to 40% were seen once. The TCR comes from a female donor with breast cancer. Some clones in this sample may be carry-over from other donors' samples. The chain carries TRBV24-1 and TRBJ1-1; possible D gene TRBD1, 5 bases. Sequencing was carried out using axillary lymph node tissue. CDR3 loop: CATDCDRDCFLLMNTEAFF. CDR3 nucleotide sequence: TGTGCCACCGATTGCGACCGGGACTGCTTTTTATTAATGAACACTGAAGCTTTCTTT.